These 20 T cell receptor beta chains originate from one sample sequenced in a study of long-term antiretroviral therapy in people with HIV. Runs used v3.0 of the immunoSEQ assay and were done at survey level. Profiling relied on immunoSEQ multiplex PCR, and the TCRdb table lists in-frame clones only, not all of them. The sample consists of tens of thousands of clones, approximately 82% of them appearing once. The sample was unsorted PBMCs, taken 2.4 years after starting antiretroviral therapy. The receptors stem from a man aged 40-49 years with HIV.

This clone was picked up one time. The CDR3 here is CASSPKITGELFF. CDR3 DNA sequence: TGTGCCAGCTCACCAAAGATAACCGGGGAGCTGTTTTTT. The V call is TRBV18, the J call TRBJ2-2; unclear D gene. Deletions cut 2 bases from V and 5 bases from J, with 6 bases between. This CDR3 spans 13 amino acids. Looked up from germline, CDR1 is KGHSH and CDR2 is LQKENI.

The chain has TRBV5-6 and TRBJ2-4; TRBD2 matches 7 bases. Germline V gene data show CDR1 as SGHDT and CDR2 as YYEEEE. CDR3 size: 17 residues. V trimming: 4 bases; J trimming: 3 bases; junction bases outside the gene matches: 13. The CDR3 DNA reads TGTGCCAGCAGCGGTGGGCGGGGGAGCCTTATCAAAAACATTCAGTACTTC. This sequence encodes CASSGGRGSLIKNIQYF.

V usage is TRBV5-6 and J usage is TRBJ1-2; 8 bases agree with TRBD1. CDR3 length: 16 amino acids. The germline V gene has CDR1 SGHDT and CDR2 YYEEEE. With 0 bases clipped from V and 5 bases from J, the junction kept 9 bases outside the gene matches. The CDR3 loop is CASSLESGQALYGYTF. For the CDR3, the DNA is TGTGCCAGCAGCTTGGAATCGGGACAGGCCCTTTATGGCTACACCTTC.

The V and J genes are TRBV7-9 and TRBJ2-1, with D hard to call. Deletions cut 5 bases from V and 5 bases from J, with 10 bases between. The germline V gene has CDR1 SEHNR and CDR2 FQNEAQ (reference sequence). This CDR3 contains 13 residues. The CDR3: CASSPPLDNEQFF. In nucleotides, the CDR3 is TGTGCCAGCAGCCCCCCCTTGGACAATGAGCAGTTCTTC.

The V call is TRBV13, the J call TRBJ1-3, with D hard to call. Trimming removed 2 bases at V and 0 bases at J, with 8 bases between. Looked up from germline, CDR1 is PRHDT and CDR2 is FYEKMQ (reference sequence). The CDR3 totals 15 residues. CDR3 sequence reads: CASSLSPISGNTIYF. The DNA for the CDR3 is TGTGCCAGCAGCTTAAGTCCGATCTCTGGAAACACCATATATTTT.

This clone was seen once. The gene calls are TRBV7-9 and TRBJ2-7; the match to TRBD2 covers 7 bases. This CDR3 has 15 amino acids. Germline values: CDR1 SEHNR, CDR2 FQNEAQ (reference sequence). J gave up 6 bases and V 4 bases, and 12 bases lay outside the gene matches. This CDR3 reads CASSWRGSPPPEQYF. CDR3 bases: TGTGCCAGCAGCTGGCGGGGGAGCCCGCCGCCCGAGCAGTACTTC.

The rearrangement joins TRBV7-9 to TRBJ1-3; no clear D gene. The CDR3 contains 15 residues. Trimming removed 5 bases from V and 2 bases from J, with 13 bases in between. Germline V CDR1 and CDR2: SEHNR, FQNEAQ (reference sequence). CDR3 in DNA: TGTGCCAGCAGCGAAGGGAGTAGCCCTGGAAACACCATATATTTT. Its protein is CASSEGSSPGNTIYF.

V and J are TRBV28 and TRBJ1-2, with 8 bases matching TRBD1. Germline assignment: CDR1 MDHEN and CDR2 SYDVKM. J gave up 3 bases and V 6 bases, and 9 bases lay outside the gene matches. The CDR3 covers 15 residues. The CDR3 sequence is CASRPGAGQDYGYTF. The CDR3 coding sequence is TGTGCCAGCAGACCGGGGGCGGGACAGGACTATGGCTACACCTTC.

CDR3 DNA sequence: TGTGCCAGCAGCACGGACAGAGCTTTCTCTGGAAACACCATATATTTT. Protein product: CASSTDRAFSGNTIYF. The rearrangement joins TRBV11-2 to TRBJ1-3; a possible D gene is TRBD1 (6 bases). V lost 5 bases and J 0 bases, leaving 14 bases between the germline ends. Germline V gives CDR1 SGHAT, CDR2 FQNNGV. The CDR3 runs 16 residues.

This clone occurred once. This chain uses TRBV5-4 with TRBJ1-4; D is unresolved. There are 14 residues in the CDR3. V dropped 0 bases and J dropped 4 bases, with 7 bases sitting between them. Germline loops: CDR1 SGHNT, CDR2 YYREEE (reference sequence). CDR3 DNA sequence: TGTGCCAGCAGCTTGGGGCAGATTAATGAAAAACTGTTTTTT. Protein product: CASSLGQINEKLFF.

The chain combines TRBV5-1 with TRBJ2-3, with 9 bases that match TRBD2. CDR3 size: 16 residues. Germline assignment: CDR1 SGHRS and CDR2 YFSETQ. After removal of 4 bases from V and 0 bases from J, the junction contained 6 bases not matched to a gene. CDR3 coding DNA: TGCGCCAGCAGCCCCAGCGGGGGGCTTAGCACAGATACGCAGTATTTT. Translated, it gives CASSPSGGLSTDTQYF.

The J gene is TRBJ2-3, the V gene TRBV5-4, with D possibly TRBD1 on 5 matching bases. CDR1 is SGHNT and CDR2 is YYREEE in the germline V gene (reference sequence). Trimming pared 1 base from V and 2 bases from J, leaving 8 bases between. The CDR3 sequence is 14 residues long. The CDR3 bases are TGTGCCAGCAGCTTGCAGGGTAACACAGATACGCAGTATTTT. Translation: CASSLQGNTDTQYF.

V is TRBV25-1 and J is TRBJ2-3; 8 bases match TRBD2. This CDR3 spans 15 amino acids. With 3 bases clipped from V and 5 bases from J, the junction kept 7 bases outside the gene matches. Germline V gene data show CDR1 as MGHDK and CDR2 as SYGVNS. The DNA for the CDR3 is TGTGCCAGCAGTGATGGGCGGGAGGTCGTAGATACGCAGTATTTT. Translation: CASSDGREVVDTQYF.

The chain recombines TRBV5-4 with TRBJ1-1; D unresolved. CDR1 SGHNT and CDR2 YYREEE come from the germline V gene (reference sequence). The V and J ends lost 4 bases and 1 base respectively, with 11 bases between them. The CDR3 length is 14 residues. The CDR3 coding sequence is TGTGCCAGCAGCATACCGACCGGGAACACTGAAGCTTTCTTT. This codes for CASSIPTGNTEAFF.

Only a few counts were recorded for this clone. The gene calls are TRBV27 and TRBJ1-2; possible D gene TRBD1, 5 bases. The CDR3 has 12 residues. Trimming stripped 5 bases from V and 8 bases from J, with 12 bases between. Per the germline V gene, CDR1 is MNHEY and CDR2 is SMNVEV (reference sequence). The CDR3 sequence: CASSPIRGGYTF. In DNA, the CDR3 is TGTGCCAGCAGTCCCATCCGGGGCGGCTACACCTTC.

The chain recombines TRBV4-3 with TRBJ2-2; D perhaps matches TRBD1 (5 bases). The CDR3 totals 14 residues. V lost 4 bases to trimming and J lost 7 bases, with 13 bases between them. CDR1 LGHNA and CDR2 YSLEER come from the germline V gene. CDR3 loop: CASSPQGSGGELFF. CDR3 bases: TGCGCCAGCAGCCCCCAGGGATCGGGCGGGGAGCTGTTTTTT.

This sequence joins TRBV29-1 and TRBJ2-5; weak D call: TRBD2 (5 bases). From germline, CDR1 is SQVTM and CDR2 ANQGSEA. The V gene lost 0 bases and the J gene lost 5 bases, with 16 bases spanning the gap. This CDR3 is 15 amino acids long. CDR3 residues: CSVEDGRGREETQYF. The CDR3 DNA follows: TGCAGCGTTGAAGATGGACGGGGTAGGGAGGAGACCCAGTACTTC.

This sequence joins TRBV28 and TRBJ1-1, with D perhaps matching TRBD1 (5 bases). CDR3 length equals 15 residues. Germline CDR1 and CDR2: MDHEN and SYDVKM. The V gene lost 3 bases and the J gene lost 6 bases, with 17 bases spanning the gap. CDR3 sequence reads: CASSFGAVFRSEAFF. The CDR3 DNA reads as TGTGCCAGCAGTTTTGGGGCAGTATTTAGATCTGAAGCTTTCTTT.

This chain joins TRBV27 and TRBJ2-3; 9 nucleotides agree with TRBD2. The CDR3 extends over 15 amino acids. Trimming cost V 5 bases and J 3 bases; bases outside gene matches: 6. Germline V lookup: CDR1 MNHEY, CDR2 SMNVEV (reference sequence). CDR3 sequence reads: CASSLRLAATDTQYF. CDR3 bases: TGTGCCAGCAGTCTCCGACTAGCGGCGACAGATACGCAGTATTTT.

The CDR3 sequence: CASSPIGTPPGYTF. The CDR3 DNA sequence: TGTGCCAGCTCACCTATCGGGACCCCCCCTGGCTACACCTTC. V and J are TRBV18 and TRBJ1-2; tentatively, D is TRBD1 (5 bases). Germline values: CDR1 KGHSH, CDR2 LQKENI. This CDR3 is 14 amino acids long. V lost 3 bases and J 7 bases, leaving 15 bases between the germline ends.